This T cell receptor beta chain was retrieved from a study of response to subunit inactivated influenza vaccine. Each CDR3 protein is one row after TCRdb ran MiXCR on the RT-PCR reads. The table lists 700,000 to 800,000 distinct CDR3 sequences, about a fifth of them singletons. This material consisted of PBMCs from blood, taken around 5 days after vaccination. The origin of this receptor is a man aged 45-60 years who received an inactivated influenza vaccine.

Here the CDR3 reads CASSFGPGGRDEQYF. The CDR3 nucleotides are TGTGCCAGCAGTTTTGGACCCGGGGGGAGGGACGAGCAGTACTTC. V is TRBV12-3 or TRBV12-4 and J is TRBJ2-7; 7 nucleotides align to TRBD2. This CDR3 spans 15 amino acids. The J segment lost 5 bases and the V segment lost 3 bases, leaving 10 bases of the junction unmatched.